This T cell receptor (beta chain) was documented in a study of CD8 T cells in ankylosing spondylitis. The V gene's germline CDR1 is SEHNR and CDR2 FQNEAQ (reference sequence). The CDR3 is 12 residues long. V was trimmed by 1 base and J by 2 bases, leaving 3 bases between them. Findings of the study overall: Characteristic, it appeared, of ankylosing spondylitis blood was a TCR beta motif of roughly eight highly homologous variants.

Note on this clonotype: What it recognizes is unknown. It may be a read error: a sequence one base away is much more abundant.

In TCRdb, the 5' RACE reads were re-called with MiXCR into one record per CDR3 protein. The sample lists about 220,000 distinct CDR3 sequences, around 6.6% seen once, with around 14% in the top ten. This receptor was obtained from a male donor with ankylosing spondylitis. The sequenced sample consisted of blood, either unsorted or a sorted T cell fraction (not recorded which). This chain uses TRBV7-9 with TRBJ2-7, with D hard to call. CDR3 in amino acids: CASSLDPYEQYF. The CDR3 DNA reads TGTGCCAGCAGCTTAGACCCCTACGAGCAGTACTTC. Drawing the rest from reference TRBV7-9 and TRBJ2-7, the complete variable domain is DTGVSQNPRHKITKRGQNVTFRCDPISEHNRLYWYRQTLGQGPEFLTYFQNEAQLEKSRLLSDRFSAERPKGSFSTLEIQRTEQGDSAMYLCASSLDPYEQYFGPGTRLTVT.